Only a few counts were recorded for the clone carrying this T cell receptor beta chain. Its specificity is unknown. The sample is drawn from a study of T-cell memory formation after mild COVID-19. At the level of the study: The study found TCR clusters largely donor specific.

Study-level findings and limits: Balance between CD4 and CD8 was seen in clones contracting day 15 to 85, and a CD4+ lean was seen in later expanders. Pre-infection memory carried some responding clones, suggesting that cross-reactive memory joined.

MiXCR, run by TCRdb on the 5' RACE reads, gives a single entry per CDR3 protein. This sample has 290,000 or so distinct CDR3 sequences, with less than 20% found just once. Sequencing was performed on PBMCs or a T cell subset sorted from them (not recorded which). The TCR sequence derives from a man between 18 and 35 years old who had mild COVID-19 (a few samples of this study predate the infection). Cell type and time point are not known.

CDR3 in DNA: TGCGCCAGCAGCCAAGGCAGGGGGGGTAGCACAGATACGCAGTATTTT. Translated, it gives CASSQGRGGSTDTQYF. V and J are TRBV4-3 and TRBJ2-3, with D perhaps matching TRBD1 or TRBD2 (7 bases each). V was pared by 1 base and J by 0 bases, with 11 bases between. Germline loops: CDR1 LGHNA, CDR2 YSLEER. The CDR3 extends over 16 amino acids.